The rows below give T cell receptor beta chains drawn from one sample of a study of T cells in Graves' hyperthyroidism and ophthalmopathy. TCRdb reprocessed the multiplex PCR reads with MiXCR, giving one entry per CDR3 protein. The repertoire holds about 560,000 distinct CDR3 sequences, with 15% to 18% as singletons. Sequencing was performed on blood. The receptors stem from a woman in her 30s with Graves' hyperthyroidism. Each CDR3 is given without its conserved first and last residue. The order of the fields is J gene, V gene, CDR3 protein.

J gene: TRBJ2-7
V gene: TRBV4-1
CDR3 protein: ASSQVRQGDLSYEQY

J gene: TRBJ2-7
V gene: TRBV10-3
CDR3 protein: ASGVGGRACEQY

J gene: TRBJ2-5
V gene: TRBV7-8
CDR3 protein: ASSSPDTQQETQY

J gene: TRBJ2-1
V gene: TRBV5-1
CDR3 protein: ASSFKDPTGGGYQF

J gene: TRBJ2-7
V gene: TRBV20-1
CDR3 protein: SASAPQSSYEQY

J gene: TRBJ2-2
V gene: TRBV19
CDR3 protein: ASSTTGGYTGELF

J gene: TRBJ2-7
V gene: TRBV14
CDR3 protein: ASSQLAVSGYRGYEQY

J gene: TRBJ2-3
V gene: TRBV7-3
CDR3 protein: ASSFLSGTDTQY

J gene: TRBJ1-2
V gene: TRBV2
CDR3 protein: ASNQGANYGYT

J gene: TRBJ2-3
V gene: TRBV6-4
CDR3 protein: ASSESGLSTDTQY

J gene: TRBJ2-2
V gene: TRBV12-3/TRBV12-4
CDR3 protein: ASRAGTGNTGELF

J gene: TRBJ2-2
V gene: TRBV7-9
CDR3 protein: ASSSSDGGNTGELF

J gene: TRBJ2-7
V gene: TRBV7-2
CDR3 protein: ASSAGLAAYEQY

J gene: TRBJ2-3
V gene: TRBV6-1
CDR3 protein: ASSDVGARTDTQY

J gene: TRBJ2-5
V gene: TRBV3-1
CDR3 protein: ASSHGGGQETQY

J gene: TRBJ1-2
V gene: TRBV19
CDR3 protein: ASSMSSGIYDDYGYT

J gene: TRBJ1-3
V gene: TRBV12-3/TRBV12-4
CDR3 protein: ASSLGDRGSGNTIY

J gene: TRBJ1-6
V gene: TRBV6-1
CDR3 protein: ASSDIDGNSPLH

J gene: TRBJ1-1
V gene: TRBV27
CDR3 protein: ASSLSGQGVTTEAF

J gene: TRBJ2-7
V gene: TRBV27
CDR3 protein: ASSPRDIYEQY

J gene: TRBJ2-3
V gene: TRBV7-2
CDR3 protein: ASSLGLDGADTQY

J gene: TRBJ2-7
V gene: TRBV5-1
CDR3 protein: ASSMTSGRRYEQY

J gene: TRBJ2-1
V gene: TRBV5-1
CDR3 protein: ASSLEGRHSYNEQF

J gene: TRBJ2-7
V gene: TRBV18
CDR3 protein: ASSPPTGSYEQY

J gene: TRBJ2-3
V gene: TRBV7-3
CDR3 protein: ASSLIGTSGTDTQY

J gene: TRBJ1-6
V gene: TRBV27
CDR3 protein: ASSITGRDSPLH

J gene: TRBJ1-6
V gene: TRBV4-1
CDR3 protein: ASSQDGPTNSPLH

J gene: TRBJ1-2
V gene: TRBV2
CDR3 protein: ASSETGQGYYGYT

J gene: TRBJ2-3
V gene: TRBV18
CDR3 protein: ASSPQAYGTDTQY